These T cell receptor beta chains were read from a single sample in a study of control samples from healthy donors and cancer patients. The protocol was immunoSEQ multiplex PCR, while the TCRdb copy is restricted to in-frame clones and leaves out a portion. The sample has 100,000 or so clones, roughly 91% seen once. The source material was blood. Every receptor here comes from a man younger than 40 in good health. The CDR3 runs from the conserved cysteine through the conserved F or W. The D gene is left open where the match is weak. Clone size is shown for a subset of rows, as once, few, many or a class of expanded clone.

TRBJ1-4	NA	NA	TRBV24-1	CATSDGAGSSDEKLFF	TGTGCCACTTCGGACGGGGCGGGCTCTAGTGATGAAAAACTGTTTTTT
TRBJ1-1	NA	NA	TRBV3-1/TRBV3-2	CASSLKGRTEAFF	TGTGCCAGCAGCTTGAAGGGGCGAACTGAAGCTTTCTTT
TRBJ2-5	NA	TRBD2	TRBV6-5	CASSLYSGEETQYF	TGTGCCAGCAGTCTCTATAGCGGGGAAGAGACCCAGTACTTC
TRBJ2-1	NA	NA	TRBV3-1/TRBV3-2	CASSQEGTNEQFF	TGTGCCAGCAGCCAAGAGGGGACCAATGAGCAGTTCTTC
TRBJ1-2	NA	NA	TRBV2	CASSGRVYGYTF	TGTGCCAGCAGTGGAAGGGTCTATGGCTACACCTTC
TRBJ1-2	NA	NA	TRBV6-5	CASSYSLSGVSYGYTF	TGTGCCAGCAGTTACTCGTTGTCCGGAGTCAGCTATGGCTACACCTTC
TRBJ1-5	NA	NA	TRBV6-1	CASSESRSPSNQPQHF	TGTGCCAGCAGTGAATCCCGTTCCCCTAGCAATCAGCCCCAGCATTTT
TRBJ2-1	NA	TRBD2	TRBV4-2	CASSPHLRGSSYNEQFF	TGTGCCAGCAGCCCCCATTTACGCGGGAGTTCCTACAATGAGCAGTTCTTC
TRBJ1-1	NA	NA	TRBV7-9	CASSLEFRTEAFF	TGTGCCAGCAGCTTAGAGTTCAGGACTGAAGCTTTCTTT
TRBJ1-1	NA	NA	TRBV15	CATRGGANTEAFF	TGTGCCACCAGGGGAGGGGCGAACACTGAAGCTTTCTTT
TRBJ1-1	few	NA	TRBV7-9	CASSLGRGAEAFF	TGTGCCAGCAGCTTAGGGAGGGGTGCTGAAGCTTTCTTT
TRBJ1-2	NA	NA	TRBV7-6	CASSSVQGTNYGYTF	TGTGCCAGCAGCTCAGTACAGGGTACGAACTATGGCTACACCTTC
TRBJ1-5	NA	NA	TRBV5-4	CASSFGNQPQHF	TGTGCCAGCAGCTTCGGCAATCAGCCCCAGCATTTT
TRBJ2-7	NA	NA	TRBV15	CATSREPGDYEQYF	TGTGCCACCAGCAGAGAACCAGGGGACTACGAGCAGTACTTC
TRBJ2-7	NA	TRBD2	TRBV28	CASIRLAGGPYEQYF	TGTGCCAGCATACGACTAGCGGGAGGGCCCTACGAGCAGTACTTC
TRBJ1-1	NA	TRBD1	TRBV6-5	CASSRGDRGAEAFF	TGTGCCAGCAGTCGGGGTGACAGGGGGGCTGAAGCTTTCTTT
TRBJ1-2	NA	TRBD1	TRBV27	CASSRQGPLGYTF	TGTGCCAGCAGCCGACAGGGCCCCTTAGGCTACACCTTC
TRBJ1-1	NA	NA	TRBV5-8	CASGSRGPNTEAFF	TGTGCCAGCGGGAGCAGGGGACCGAACACTGAAGCTTTCTTT
TRBJ2-3	NA	TRBD2	TRBV27	CASRLAGGGTDTQYF	TGTGCCAGCAGGTTAGCGGGAGGAGGCACAGATACGCAGTATTTT
TRBJ1-2	NA	NA	TRBV29-1	CSVVGGDYGYTF	TGCAGCGTTGTAGGGGGGGACTATGGCTACACCTTC
TRBJ2-7	NA	TRBD1	TRBV6-5	CASRITGTGTYEQYF	TGTGCCAGCAGGATAACCGGGACAGGCACCTACGAGCAGTACTTC
TRBJ1-1	NA	TRBD1	TRBV24-1	CATRDRQGANTEAFF	TGTGCCACCAGGGACCGACAGGGGGCGAACACTGAAGCTTTCTTT
TRBJ1-1	NA	NA	TRBV28	CASSPPGRTEAFF	TGTGCCAGCAGTCCTCCAGGGAGGACTGAAGCTTTCTTT
TRBJ2-3	NA	NA	TRBV5-4	CASSLGLGMDTQYF	TGTGCCAGCAGCTTGGGACTAGGGATGGATACGCAGTATTTT
TRBJ1-6	NA	NA	TRBV30	CAWRLRDTNNSPLHF	TGTGCCTGGAGACTCCGGGACACAAATAATTCACCCCTCCACTTT
TRBJ1-2	once	TRBD1	TRBV2	CASSEEQGGLYGYTF	TGTGCCAGCAGTGAGGAACAGGGGGGCCTCTATGGCTACACCTTC
TRBJ2-5	NA	NA	TRBV6-5	CASSHGLGAPETQYF	TGTGCCAGCAGCCACGGACTCGGGGCACCAGAGACCCAGTACTTC
TRBJ1-1	NA	NA	TRBV7-2	CASSLAGGATEAFF	TGTGCCAGCAGCTTAGCGGGAGGGGCCACCGAAGCTTTCTTT
TRBJ2-3	NA	NA	TRBV7-3	CASSQKGGPGDTQYF	TGTGCCAGCAGCCAGAAGGGGGGGCCCGGAGATACGCAGTATTTT
TRBJ2-5	once	NA	TRBV20-1	CSALRETQYF	TGCAGTGCTTTGAGAGAGACCCAGTACTTC
TRBJ2-3	NA	NA	TRBV15	CATSHSGGTDTQYF	TGTGCCACCTCCCACTCCGGGGGCACAGATACGCAGTATTTT
TRBJ2-7	NA	NA	TRBV5-1	CASSGGTYEQYF	TGCGCCAGCAGTGGGGGAACCTACGAGCAGTACTTC
TRBJ2-5	NA	NA	TRBV7-2	CASRPEDWGQETQYF	TGTGCCAGCAGACCTGAGGACTGGGGACAAGAGACCCAGTACTTC
TRBJ2-4	NA	NA	TRBV7-8	CASSLASSGQAKNIQYF	TGTGCCAGCAGCTTAGCTAGCAGCGGACAAGCCAAAAACATTCAGTACTTC
TRBJ2-1	NA	TRBD2	TRBV6-5	CASTGLAGWSEQFF	TGTGCCAGCACCGGACTAGCGGGATGGTCTGAGCAGTTCTTC
TRBJ1-2	NA	NA	TRBV6-6	CASSYSENYGYTF	TGTGCCAGCAGTTATTCAGAAAACTATGGCTACACCTTC
TRBJ2-2	NA	NA	TRBV5-1	CASSLGTGPRGIGELFF	TGCGCCAGCAGCTTGGGGACCGGGCCTCGAGGGATCGGGGAGCTGTTTTTT
TRBJ1-2	NA	NA	TRBV5-1	CASSLGGDTNYGYTF	TGCGCCAGCAGCTTGGGGGGGGACACGAACTATGGCTACACCTTC
TRBJ1-1	once	TRBD1	TRBV10-2	CASRSGGQNTEAFF	TGCGCCAGCAGATCAGGGGGCCAGAACACTGAAGCTTTCTTT
TRBJ2-2	NA	TRBD2	TRBV5-4	CASSLLAGGTGELFF	TGTGCCAGCAGCTTACTAGCGGGAGGCACCGGGGAGCTGTTTTTT
TRBJ1-1	NA	NA	TRBV4-3	CASSPPGLHTEAFF	TGCGCCAGCAGCCCGCCGGGACTCCACACTGAAGCTTTCTTT
TRBJ2-4	NA	NA	TRBV5-5	CASRLGNFENIQYF	TGTGCCAGCAGATTAGGGAACTTCGAAAACATTCAGTACTTC
TRBJ2-3	NA	TRBD2	TRBV5-6	CASSLNGGGAREDTQYF	TGTGCCAGCAGCTTGAATGGCGGGGGGGCTCGGGAAGATACGCAGTATTTT
TRBJ2-2	NA	NA	TRBV27	CASSLGGTGELFF	TGTGCCAGCAGTTTAGGAGGAACCGGGGAGCTGTTTTTT
TRBJ1-4	once	TRBD1	TRBV4-3	CASSQRTGTINEKLFF	TGCGCCAGCAGCCAAAGGACAGGGACCATTAATGAAAAACTGTTTTTT
TRBJ2-1	NA	NA	TRBV19	CASHTAGYNEQFF	TGTGCCAGTCACACCGCAGGCTACAATGAGCAGTTCTTC
TRBJ1-6	NA	NA	TRBV19	CASRTWGDNSPLHF	TGTGCCAGTAGAACTTGGGGGGATAATTCACCCCTCCACTTT
TRBJ2-5	NA	NA	TRBV3-1/TRBV3-2	CASSQGNWEQETQYF	TGTGCCAGCAGCCAGGGGAACTGGGAACAAGAGACCCAGTACTTC
TRBJ1-2	few	NA	TRBV18	CASSPNTGGGVGYTF	TGTGCCAGCTCACCGAACACGGGTGGTGGTGTCGGCTACACCTTC
TRBJ2-1	once	TRBD1	TRBV7-9	CASSLADRADNEQFF	TGTGCCAGCAGCTTGGCTGACAGGGCGGACAATGAGCAGTTCTTC
TRBJ1-2	NA	NA	TRBV5-1	CASSLYLGAHGYTF	TGCGCCAGCAGCTTGTATTTAGGGGCGCATGGCTACACCTTC
TRBJ2-5	once	NA	TRBV18	CASSPSLAPETQYF	TGTGCCAGCTCACCCTCGTTGGCCCCAGAGACCCAGTACTTC
TRBJ2-7	NA	TRBD2	TRBV5-1	CASSSRGGDSSYEQYF	TGCGCCAGCAGCTCCCGGGGAGGGGATAGCTCCTACGAGCAGTACTTC
TRBJ1-4	NA	NA	TRBV9	CASSEPRSFNEKLFF	TGTGCCAGCAGCGAGCCCCGGAGTTTTAATGAAAAACTGTTTTTT
TRBJ1-1	NA	TRBD1	TRBV29-1	CSVMTGGLTEAFF	TGCAGCGTCATGACAGGGGGCTTAACTGAAGCTTTCTTT